The T cell receptor beta chain under discussion was sequenced for a study of blood T cell repertoires in COVID-19. Study in general: Both acute and convalescent COVID-19 samples were obtained from the United States, Italy and Spain. The analysed material was cDNA or gDNA that came from T cells, B-cell-depleted T cells, or PBMCs.

Trimming at V came to 7 bases and at J to 6 bases, leaving 12 bases not matched to a gene. The CDR3 loop spans 15 amino acids. Germline CDR1 MNHEY, CDR2 SMNVEV (reference sequence). Authors' processing steps: By means of reference gene primer amplification, nucleated cell counts were estimated. Produced via immunoSEQ multiplex PCR; TCRdb's table is partial and in-frame only. Clone size and V and J calls were adopted from that table, with D and trimming inferred from the DNA. The repertoire holds hundreds of thousands of clones, with approximately 85% as singletons. This clonotype was sampled from a man aged 45-65 years with active or convalescent COVID-19. The chain employs TRBV27 and TRBJ2-3, with 8 positions matching TRBD2. The specimen sequenced was peripheral blood. The DNA of the CDR3 is TGTGCCAGCACCCCGGGGGGGCCTCGAGACGATACGCAGTATTTT. Its protein product is CASTPGGPRDDTQYF.